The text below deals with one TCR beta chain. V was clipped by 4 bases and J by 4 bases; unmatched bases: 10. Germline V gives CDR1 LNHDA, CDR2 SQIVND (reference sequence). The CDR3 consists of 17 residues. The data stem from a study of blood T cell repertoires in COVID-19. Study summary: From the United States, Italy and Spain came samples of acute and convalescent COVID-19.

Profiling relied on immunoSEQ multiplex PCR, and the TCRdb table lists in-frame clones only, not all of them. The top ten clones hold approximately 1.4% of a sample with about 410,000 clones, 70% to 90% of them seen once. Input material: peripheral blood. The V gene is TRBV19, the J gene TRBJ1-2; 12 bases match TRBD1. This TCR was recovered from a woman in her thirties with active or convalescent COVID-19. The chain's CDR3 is CASSSRDRGPNPYGYTF. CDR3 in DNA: TGTGCCAGTAGTAGCCGGGACAGGGGGCCGAATCCCTATGGCTACACCTTC.